One and the same sample provided the 27 T cell receptor beta chains below, sequenced in a study of T-cell reconstitution after alpha-beta-depleted transplantation in children. TCRbeta library construction was performed incorporating unique molecular identifiers. One entry per CDR3 protein, called by TCRdb with MiXCR from the PCR reads. Of approximately 220,000 distinct CDR3 sequences in the sample, roughly 15% were seen once. The source material was PBMCs, mostly from graft donor cells, sampled 360 days after TCRalphabeta/CD19-depleted stem cell transplant. Source of these receptors: a male patient between 2 and 10 years old who had a stem cell transplant for acute lymphoblastic leukemia, so the T cells may come from the graft donor.

The chain couples TRBV29-1 to TRBJ2-2; tentative D call: TRBD2 (5 bases). The CDR3 spans 12 residues. Germline assignment: CDR1 SQVTM and CDR2 ANQGSEA. V was cut by 5 bases and J by 5 bases, with 9 bases left in between. The CDR3 loop reads CSVRGGTGELFF. The CDR3 coding sequence is TGCAGCGTTCGGGGTGGGACCGGGGAGCTGTTTTTT.

The chain combines TRBV19 with TRBJ1-4; TRBD1 matches 7 bases. Germline loops: CDR1 LNHDA, CDR2 SQIVND (reference sequence). Losses at the gene ends were 3 bases for V and 8 bases for J; bases not matched to a gene: 9. The CDR3 sequence is 15 residues long. The CDR3 here is CASSIIEQGSEKLFF. Written as DNA, the CDR3 is TGTGCCAGTAGTATTATCGAACAGGGGAGCGAAAAACTGTTTTTT.

This clonotype was seen a few times. The gene calls are TRBV28 and TRBJ2-2, with 10 nucleotides matching TRBD1. The V gene's germline CDR1 is MDHEN and CDR2 SYDVKM. The CDR3 is made up of 15 amino acids. J lost 7 bases, V lost 6 bases, and 8 bases had no gene match. CDR3 in amino acids: CASRRTGGSGGELFF. The CDR3 DNA reads TGTGCCAGCAGAAGGACAGGGGGTTCCGGCGGGGAGCTGTTTTTT. Full variable domain (missing parts from reference TRBV28 and TRBJ2-2): DVKVTQSSRYLVKRTGEKVFLECVQDMDHENMFWYRQDPGLGLRLIYFSYDVKMKEKGDIPEGYSVSREKKERFSLILESASTNQTSMYLCASRRTGGSGGELFFGEGSRLTVL.

In this sample, this clonotype turned up many times. The chain joins TRBV7-2 to TRBJ1-2; TRBD1 matches at 8 bases. V lost 5 bases and J lost 2; bases outside the gene matches: 10. Germline CDR1 is SGHTA and CDR2 is FQGNSA. The CDR3 consists of 16 residues. This CDR3 is CASSPTGQGDNYGYTF. In DNA, the CDR3 is TGTGCCAGCAGCCCCACAGGACAGGGAGACAACTATGGCTACACCTTC.

V is TRBV4-1 and J is TRBJ2-7; possible D gene TRBD2, 6 bases. Germline CDR1 reads MGHRA; CDR2 reads YSYEKL. V lost 2 bases and J 0 bases, leaving 20 bases between the germline ends. The CDR3 length is 18 residues. The CDR3 region is CASSQQFPQEGSSYEQYF. CDR3 nucleotide sequence: TGCGCCAGCAGCCAACAGTTCCCGCAGGAGGGAAGCTCCTACGAGCAGTACTTC.

This clonotype showed up just a few times. The CDR3 DNA reads TGCAGTGGCCCAACCGGGACTAGTCGATACAATGAGCAGTTCTTC. This sequence encodes CSGPTGTSRYNEQFF. The chain uses TRBV20-1 and TRBJ2-1, with 8 positions matching TRBD2. This CDR3 region has 15 residues. With 7 bases clipped from V and 4 bases from J, the junction kept 12 bases outside the gene matches. The V gene's germline CDR1 is DFQATT and CDR2 SNEGSKA (reference sequence).

The V call is TRBV11-3, the J call TRBJ2-1; D is possibly TRBD2 (5 bases). The V and J ends lost 5 bases and 1 base respectively, with 12 bases between them. CDR3 size: 15 residues. In germline, CDR1 is SGHNT, CDR2 YENEEA. CDR3 sequence reads: CASSTGEPSYNEQFF. In nucleotides, the CDR3 is TGTGCCAGCAGCACCGGGGAACCTTCCTACAATGAGCAGTTCTTC.

V and J are TRBV20-1 and TRBJ2-7; D gene uncertain. CDR1 DFQATT and CDR2 SNEGSKA come from the germline V gene (reference sequence). Trimming pared 3 bases from V and 2 bases from J, leaving 20 bases between. This CDR3 has 16 amino acids. As DNA, the CDR3 is TGCAGTGCTAGTGGCCGTGGTTCCCCGTACGCCTACGAGCAGTACTTC. Protein sequence: CSASGRGSPYAYEQYF.

Many counts were recorded for this clonotype. This chain joins TRBV4-2 and TRBJ2-3, with D unresolved. CDR1 and CDR2 (germline): LGHNA, YNFKEQ. The CDR3 contains 13 residues. Trimming stripped 4 bases from V and 3 bases from J, with 8 bases between. Here the CDR3 reads CASSPLRTDTQYF. CDR3 nucleotide sequence: TGTGCCAGCAGCCCCTTGAGGACAGATACGCAGTATTTT.

The rearrangement links TRBV7-2 to TRBJ1-1, with D possibly TRBD1 on 5 matching bases. The CDR3 extends over 14 amino acids. V gave up 6 bases and J gave up 4 bases, with 15 bases separating them. In germline, CDR1 is SGHTA, CDR2 FQGNSA. CDR3 bases: TGTGCCAGCAGTCATATGTGGGGGGGCACTGAAGCTTTCTTT. Its translation is CASSHMWGGTEAFF. The full variable domain, with the rest looked up from reference TRBV7-2 and TRBJ1-1, is GAGVSQSPSNKVTEKGKDVELRCDPISGHTALYWYRQSLGQGLEFLIYFQGNSAPDKSGLPSDRFSAERTGGSVSTLTIQRTQQEDSAVYLCASSHMWGGTEAFFGQGTRLTVV.

This clonotype has only a few counts. The rearrangement links TRBV4-3 to TRBJ2-2; unclear D gene. The V end lost 0 bases, the J end lost 2 bases, and 16 bases lay between the germline ends. The V gene's germline CDR1 is LGHNA and CDR2 YSLEER. This CDR3 is 18 amino acids long. DNA of the CDR3: TGCGCCAGCAGCCAAGATTACTTCGAACCCCGCAACACCGGGGAGCTGTTTTTT. The encoded protein is CASSQDYFEPRNTGELFF.

J is TRBJ2-3 and V is TRBV6-6; D remains unclear. This CDR3 is built from 13 residues. V gave up 0 bases and J gave up 0 bases, with 1 base separating them. Germline V gives CDR1 MNHNY, CDR2 SVGAGI (reference sequence). The CDR3 loop reads CASSYSSTDTQYF. The CDR3, as DNA: TGTGCCAGCAGTTACTCCAGCACAGATACGCAGTATTTT.

In its sample, this clonotype was seen a few times. The rearrangement links TRBV5-1 to TRBJ1-4, with TRBD1 identical over 8 bases. V trimming: 3 bases; J trimming: 8 bases; junction bases outside the gene matches: 6. Germline-derived CDR1 and CDR2 are SGHRS and YFSETQ. CDR3 length: 14 residues. The CDR3 nucleotides are TGCGCCAGCAGCTCCGGACAGGGTGACGAAAAACTGTTTTTT. This gives the protein CASSSGQGDEKLFF.

The chain uses TRBV12-3 or TRBV12-4 and TRBJ1-2, with a possible D match to TRBD1 (6 bases). This CDR3 is 19 amino acids long. V was trimmed by 6 bases and J by 4 bases, leaving 30 bases between them. This CDR3 is CASSPWKGDRRRDGYGYTF. The CDR3 DNA reads as TGTGCCAGCAGCCCATGGAAGGGGGACCGAAGGAGAGATGGCTATGGCTACACCTTC.

This clonotype turned up a few times. CDR3 nucleotide sequence: TGTGCCATCAGCCCCGGACAGGTCTACGAGCAGTACTTC. Translation: CAISPGQVYEQYF. This rearrangement joins TRBV10-3 to TRBJ2-7, with 7 nucleotides matching TRBD1. The V segment lost 6 bases and the J segment 3 bases; nucleotides outside the gene matches: 5. This CDR3 comprises 13 residues. Germline values: CDR1 ENHRY, CDR2 SYGVKD.

The V call is TRBV30, the J call TRBJ1-1; 7 bases map to TRBD1. The CDR3 contains 13 residues. Germline assignment: CDR1 GTSNPN and CDR2 SVGIG (reference sequence). Losses at the gene ends were 5 bases for V and 4 bases for J; bases not matched to a gene: 7. Here the CDR3 reads CAWRTGVGTEAFF. In DNA form, the CDR3 reads TGTGCCTGGCGCACAGGGGTCGGCACTGAAGCTTTCTTT.

The chain joins TRBV4-2 to TRBJ1-5; no definite D call. Looked up from germline, CDR1 is LGHNA and CDR2 is YNFKEQ. The CDR3 is 15 residues long. The V gene lost 4 bases and the J gene lost 0 bases, with 10 bases spanning the gap. CDR3 in amino acids: CASSPEDGSNQPQHF. The CDR3 nucleotides are TGTGCCAGCAGCCCGGAGGACGGTAGCAATCAGCCCCAGCATTTT.

The table lists this clonotype with a few counts. The genes are TRBV3-1 and TRBJ2-1; TRBD2 aligns across 11 bases. The CDR3 covers 17 residues. The ends lost 1 base at V and 6 bases at J; junction bases unmatched: 8. Germline V gene sequence: CDR1 LGHDT, CDR2 YNNKEL (reference sequence). The CDR3 region has the DNA TGTGCCAGCAGCCAAGCCTTTGGCCTAGCGGGGGGCAATGAGCAGTTCTTC. It translates to CASSQAFGLAGGNEQFF.

This clonotype has a handful of counts. The genes are TRBV28 and TRBJ1-1; no definite D call. Germline V gene data show CDR1 as MDHEN and CDR2 as SYDVKM. The length of the CDR3 is 11 residues. Trimming stripped 11 bases from V and 9 bases from J, with 16 bases between. The CDR3 sequence is CASGDQEKAFF. The CDR3 bases are TGTGCCTCCGGGGATCAAGAAAAAGCTTTCTTT.

This clonotype has just a few counts. The rearrangement joins TRBV5-1 to TRBJ1-5; D is perhaps TRBD1 (6 bases). V lost 4 bases, J lost 6 bases, and 23 bases lay in between. The germline CDR1 and CDR2 sequences are SGHRS and YFSETQ. The CDR3 is 17 amino acids. CDR3 sequence: CASSTFLNRVLCQPQHF. The CDR3 DNA reads as TGCGCCAGCAGCACTTTTTTAAACAGGGTTCTATGTCAGCCCCAGCATTTT.

This clonotype was picked up one time. This chain connects TRBV5-1 to TRBJ2-5, with D unclear. Germline loops: CDR1 SGHRS, CDR2 YFSETQ. This CDR3 contains 15 residues. The V end was cut by 0 bases, the J end by 3 bases, with 12 bases between. CDR3 amino acids: CASSLALPGEETQYF. As DNA, the CDR3 is TGCGCCAGCAGCTTGGCCTTACCAGGAGAAGAGACCCAGTACTTC.

This clonotype came up a few times. The rearrangement links TRBV27 to TRBJ2-2; 9 bases fit TRBD2. Germline V CDR1 and CDR2: MNHEY, SMNVEV (reference sequence). V lost 4 bases to trimming and J lost 5 bases; unmatched junction nucleotides: 8. CDR3 length: 16 amino acids. CDR3 amino acids: CASSSDSGRETGELFF. The CDR3 DNA reads as TGTGCCAGCAGTTCCGATAGCGGGAGAGAGACCGGGGAGCTGTTTTTT.

This clonotype was observed a few times. V and J are TRBV20-1 and TRBJ1-5; D unresolved. The germline gives CDR1 DFQATT, CDR2 SNEGSKA (reference sequence). V was trimmed by 2 bases and J by 6 bases, leaving 11 bases between them. This CDR3 is built from 13 residues. The chain's CDR3 is CSARWLPSQPQHF. The CDR3 nucleotides are TGCAGTGCTAGATGGCTCCCCAGTCAGCCCCAGCATTTT.

There are a few counts of this clonotype. The chain links TRBV7-6 to TRBJ2-7; 10 bases agree with TRBD2. J gave up 3 bases and V 5 bases, and 10 bases lay outside the gene matches. The CDR3 spans 16 residues. Germline lookup yields CDR1 SGHVS and CDR2 FNYEAQ. The CDR3 coding sequence is TGTGCCAGCAGCCCGGGTTCTGGACTAGCGGTCTACGAGCAGTACTTC. This translates into CASSPGSGLAVYEQYF.

This clonotype was counted many times. The chain combines TRBV10-3 with TRBJ2-7; 7 positions agree with TRBD1. Looked up from germline, CDR1 is ENHRY and CDR2 is SYGVKD. The J segment lost 5 bases and the V segment lost 5 bases, leaving 9 bases of the junction unmatched. This CDR3 is 14 amino acids long. CDR3 sequence: CAISTQGNKNEQYF. CDR3 coding DNA: TGTGCCATCAGTACACAGGGGAATAAAAACGAGCAGTACTTC.

This clonotype was counted at least ten times. The gene calls are TRBV5-1 and TRBJ2-1; 7 nucleotides agree with TRBD1. V shed 4 bases and J 4 bases; nucleotides not matched to a gene: 5. Germline CDR1 reads SGHRS; CDR2 reads YFSETQ. The CDR3 totals 14 residues. CDR3 sequence: CASSIGTAYNEQFF. The CDR3 DNA reads as TGCGCCAGCAGCATAGGGACAGCTTACAATGAGCAGTTCTTC. The full variable domain, completed using reference TRBV5-1 and TRBJ2-1, is KAGVTQTPRYLIKTRGQQVTLSCSPISGHRSVSWYQQTPGQGLQFLFEYFSETQRNKGNFPGRFSGRQFSNSRSEMNVSTLELGDSALYLCASSIGTAYNEQFFGPGTRLTVL.

This clonotype has more than one count but fewer than ten. This sequence joins TRBV7-2 and TRBJ2-2; the D gene is possibly TRBD2 (6 bases). The CDR3 is 15 amino acids. V was trimmed by 10 bases and J by 3 bases, leaving 18 bases between them. Germline CDR1 is SGHTA and CDR2 is FQGNSA. The CDR3 bases are TGTGCCACGGGGGACCCGGGTGGGTACACCGGGGAGCTGTTTTTT. Amino acids: CATGDPGGYTGELFF.